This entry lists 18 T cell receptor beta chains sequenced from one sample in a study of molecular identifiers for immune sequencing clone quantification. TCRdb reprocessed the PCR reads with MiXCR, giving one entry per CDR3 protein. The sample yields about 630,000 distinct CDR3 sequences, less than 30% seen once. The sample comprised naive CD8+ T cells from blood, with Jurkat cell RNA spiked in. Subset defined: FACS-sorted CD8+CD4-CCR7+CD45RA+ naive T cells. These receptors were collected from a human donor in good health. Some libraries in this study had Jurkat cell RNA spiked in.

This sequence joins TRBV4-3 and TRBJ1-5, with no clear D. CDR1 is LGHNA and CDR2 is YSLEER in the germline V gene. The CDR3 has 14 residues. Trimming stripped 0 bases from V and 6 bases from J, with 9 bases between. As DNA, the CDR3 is TGCGCCAGCAGCCAAGACGGTTGGGGTCAGCCCCAGCATTTT. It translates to CASSQDGWGQPQHF.

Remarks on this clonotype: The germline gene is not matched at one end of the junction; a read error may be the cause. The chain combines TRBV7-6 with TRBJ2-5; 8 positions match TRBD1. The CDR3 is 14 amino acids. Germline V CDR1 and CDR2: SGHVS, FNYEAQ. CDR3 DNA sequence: TGTGCCAGCAGCCAAGGGACAGGTCAAGAGACCCAGCACTTC. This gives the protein CASSQGTGQETQHF. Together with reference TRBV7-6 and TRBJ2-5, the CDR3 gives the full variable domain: GAGVSQSPRYKVTKRGQDVALRCDPISGHVSLYWYRQALGQGPEFLTYFNYEAQQDKSGLPNDRFSAERPEGSISTLTIQRTEQRDSAMYRCASSQGTGQETQHFGPGTRLLVL.

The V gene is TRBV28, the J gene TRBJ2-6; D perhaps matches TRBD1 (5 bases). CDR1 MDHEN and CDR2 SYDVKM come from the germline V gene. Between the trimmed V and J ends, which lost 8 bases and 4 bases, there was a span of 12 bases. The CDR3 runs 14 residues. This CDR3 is CASGSGPGANVLTF. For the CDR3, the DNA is TGTGCCAGCGGATCAGGGCCCGGGGCCAACGTCCTGACTTTC.

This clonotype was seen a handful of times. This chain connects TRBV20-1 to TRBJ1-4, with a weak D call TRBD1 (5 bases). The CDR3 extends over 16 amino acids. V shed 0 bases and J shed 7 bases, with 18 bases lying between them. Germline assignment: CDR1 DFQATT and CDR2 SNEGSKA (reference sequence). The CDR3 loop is CSARDPLGVPGEKLFF. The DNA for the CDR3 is TGCAGTGCTAGAGACCCACTGGGGGTTCCGGGTGAAAAACTGTTTTTT.

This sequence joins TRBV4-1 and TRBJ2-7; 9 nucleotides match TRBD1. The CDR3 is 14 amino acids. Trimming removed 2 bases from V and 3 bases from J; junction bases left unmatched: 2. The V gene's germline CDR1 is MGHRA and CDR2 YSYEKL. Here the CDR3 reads CASSQLTGGYEQYF. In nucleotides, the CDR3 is TGCGCCAGCAGCCAATTGACAGGGGGCTACGAGCAGTACTTC.

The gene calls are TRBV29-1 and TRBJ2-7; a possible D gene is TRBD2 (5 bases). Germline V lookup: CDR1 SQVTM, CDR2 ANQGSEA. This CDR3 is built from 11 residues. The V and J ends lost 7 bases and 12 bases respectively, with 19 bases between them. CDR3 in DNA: TGCAGCGCGGTAGAGGGTGGCGCGCCGTACTTC. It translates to CSAVEGGAPYF.

As DNA, the CDR3 is TGCAGTGCTAAGGAATTGTGGGGGGGCGAGAACACTGAAGCTTTCTTT. This translates into CSAKELWGGENTEAFF. V usage is TRBV20-1 and J usage is TRBJ1-1; TRBD1 might be the D (6 bases). The CDR3 covers 16 residues. The germline CDR1 and CDR2 sequences are DFQATT and SNEGSKA (reference sequence). Trimming took 4 bases from V and 1 from J, leaving 19 bases between them.

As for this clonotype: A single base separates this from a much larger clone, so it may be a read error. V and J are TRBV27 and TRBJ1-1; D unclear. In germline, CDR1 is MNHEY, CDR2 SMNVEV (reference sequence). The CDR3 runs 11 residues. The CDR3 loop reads CASSFGYEALF. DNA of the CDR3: TGTGCCAGCAGTTTCGGCTACGAAGCTCTCTTT.

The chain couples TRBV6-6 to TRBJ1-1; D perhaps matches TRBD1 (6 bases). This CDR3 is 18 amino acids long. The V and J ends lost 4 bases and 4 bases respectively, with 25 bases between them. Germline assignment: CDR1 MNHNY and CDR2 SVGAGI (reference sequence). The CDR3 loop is CASSLTIRETGFGTEAFF. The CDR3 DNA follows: TGTGCCAGCAGTTTAACGATACGTGAAACAGGGTTTGGCACTGAAGCTTTCTTT.

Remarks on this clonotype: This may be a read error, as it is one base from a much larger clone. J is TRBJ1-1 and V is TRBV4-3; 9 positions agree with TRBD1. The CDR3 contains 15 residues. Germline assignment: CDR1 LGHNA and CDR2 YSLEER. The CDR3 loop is CARSQDLTGGTEAFF. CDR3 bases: TGCGCCCGCAGCCAAGATCTGACAGGGGGAACTGAAGCTTTCTTT.

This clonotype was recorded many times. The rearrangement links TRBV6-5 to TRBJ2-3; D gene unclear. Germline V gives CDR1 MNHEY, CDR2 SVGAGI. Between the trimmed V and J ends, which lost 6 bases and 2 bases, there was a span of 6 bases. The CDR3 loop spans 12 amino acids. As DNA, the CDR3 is TGTGCCAGCAGAAACATCACAGATACGCAGTATTTT. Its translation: CASRNITDTQYF.

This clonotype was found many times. The CDR3 DNA sequence: TGCGCCAGCAGTCAGTCTCCGGGACAGGGATGGACTGAAGCTTTCTTT. It specifies CASSQSPGQGWTEAFF. The genes are TRBV23-1 and TRBJ1-1; 9 bases are a match to TRBD1. TRBV23-1 is noted as an ORF with a role that remains uncertain. The CDR3 is 16 residues long. Trimming cost V 3 bases and J 5 bases; bases outside gene matches: 10.

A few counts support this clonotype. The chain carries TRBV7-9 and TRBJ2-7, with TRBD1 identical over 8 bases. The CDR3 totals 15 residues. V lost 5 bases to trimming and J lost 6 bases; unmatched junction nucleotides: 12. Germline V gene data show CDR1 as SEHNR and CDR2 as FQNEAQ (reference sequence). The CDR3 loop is CASSTHGTGGLEQYF. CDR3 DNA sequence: TGTGCCAGCAGCACCCACGGGACAGGAGGGCTCGAGCAGTACTTC.

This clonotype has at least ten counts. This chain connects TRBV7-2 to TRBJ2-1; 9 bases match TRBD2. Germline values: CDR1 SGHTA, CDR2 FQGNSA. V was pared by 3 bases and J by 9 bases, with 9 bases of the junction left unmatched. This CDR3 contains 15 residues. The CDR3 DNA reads TGTGCCAGCAGCTTCCCGGGTAGCGGGAGTGGTGAGCAGTTCTTC. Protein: CASSFPGSGSGEQFF.

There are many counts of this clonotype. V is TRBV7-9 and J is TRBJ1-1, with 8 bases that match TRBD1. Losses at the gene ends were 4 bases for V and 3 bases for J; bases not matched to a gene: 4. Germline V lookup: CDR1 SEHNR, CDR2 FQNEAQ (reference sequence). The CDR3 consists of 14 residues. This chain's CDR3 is CASSSPDRDTEAFF. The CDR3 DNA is TGTGCCAGCAGCTCCCCGGACAGGGACACTGAAGCTTTCTTT.

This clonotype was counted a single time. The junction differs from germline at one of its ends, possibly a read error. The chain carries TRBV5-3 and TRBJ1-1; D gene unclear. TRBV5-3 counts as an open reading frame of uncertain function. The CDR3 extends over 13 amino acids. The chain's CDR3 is CTSSLGTNTEAFF. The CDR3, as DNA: TGTACCAGCAGCTTGGGAACGAACACTGAAGCTTTCTTT.

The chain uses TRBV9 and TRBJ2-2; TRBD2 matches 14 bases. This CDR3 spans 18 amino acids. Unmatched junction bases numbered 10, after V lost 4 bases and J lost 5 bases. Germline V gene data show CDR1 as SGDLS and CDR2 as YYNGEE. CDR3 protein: CASSRRLAGGPRTGELFF. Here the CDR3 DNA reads TGTGCCAGCAGCAGGCGACTAGCGGGGGGGCCGAGAACCGGGGAGCTGTTTTTT.

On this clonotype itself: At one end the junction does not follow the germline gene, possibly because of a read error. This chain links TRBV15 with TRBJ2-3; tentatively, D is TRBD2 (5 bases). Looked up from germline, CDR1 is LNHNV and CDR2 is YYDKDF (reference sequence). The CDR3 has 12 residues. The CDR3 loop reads CATSGGGDTQNF. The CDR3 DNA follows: TGTGCCACCAGCGGAGGAGGAGATACGCAGAATTTT.